The 11 T cell receptor beta chains below come from one sample, sequenced in a study of T cell responses to AZD1222 COVID-19 vaccine. The assay was immunoSEQ multiplex PCR, and TCRdb's table has in-frame clones only and misses some. The sample yields 65,000 to 100,000 clones, approximately 80% seen once. The input for sequencing was peripheral blood, taken on day 0 of AZD1222 vaccination. These receptor sequences come from an adult in good health.

The V gene is TRBV30, the J gene TRBJ1-1; no clear D gene. Germline V gene sequence: CDR1 GTSNPN, CDR2 SVGIG (reference sequence). The CDR3 contains 12 residues. V was clipped by 0 bases and J by 8 bases, with 10 bases between them. The CDR3 nucleotides are TGTGCCTGGAGTGTAACACGGATCGAAGCTTTCTTT. The encoded protein is CAWSVTRIEAFF.

The DNA for the CDR3 is TGTGCCAGCAGGCTAGGGAATGGAAACACCATATATTTT. Its translation is CASRLGNGNTIYF. The J gene is TRBJ1-3, the V gene TRBV7-9, with D unclear. Per germline, CDR1 SEHNR and CDR2 FQNEAQ (reference sequence). CDR3 length equals 13 residues. The V end was cut by 6 bases, the J end by 3 bases, with 9 bases between.

The chain uses TRBV4-1 and TRBJ2-1; TRBD2 matches at 12 bases. Germline trimming cut 3 bases from V and 12 bases from J; bases unmatched to any gene: 3. The germline V gene encodes CDR1 MGHRA and CDR2 YSYEKL. This CDR3 is built from 13 residues. This CDR3 reads CASSQLAGGAQFF. In nucleotides, the CDR3 is TGCGCCAGCAGCCAGCTAGCGGGAGGGGCGCAGTTCTTC.

The rearrangement links TRBV30 to TRBJ1-6; TRBD1 matches at 8 bases. J lost 8 bases, V lost 0 bases, and 6 bases had no gene match. Germline V gives CDR1 GTSNPN, CDR2 SVGIG (reference sequence). This CDR3 spans 15 amino acids. The CDR3 region has the DNA TGTGCCTGGAGTGTGTACGGGACAGGCGATTCACCCCTCCACTTT. Its translation: CAWSVYGTGDSPLHF.

This rearrangement joins TRBV9 to TRBJ2-2, with D hard to call. Germline CDR1 is SGDLS and CDR2 is YYNGEE. The CDR3 spans 12 residues. The ends were cut back, 4 bases at V and 6 bases at J, with 7 bases in the middle. The CDR3 loop reads CASSTLAGELFF. The CDR3 nucleotides read TGTGCCAGCAGCACCCTAGCCGGGGAGCTGTTTTTT.

The rearrangement links TRBV30 to TRBJ1-3, with D uncertain. Germline V gene sequence: CDR1 GTSNPN, CDR2 SVGIG (reference sequence). The CDR3 spans 15 residues. The V and J ends lost 5 bases and 3 bases respectively, with 17 bases between them. CDR3 loop: CAWDSGGPRGNTIYF. The CDR3 bases are TGTGCCTGGGACTCGGGCGGCCCTCGTGGAAACACCATATATTTT.

This clone is medium-sized within its sample. The gene calls are TRBV6-4 and TRBJ2-3; 7 nucleotides line up with TRBD1. The CDR3 sequence is 14 residues long. J lost 2 bases, V lost 3 bases, and 2 bases had no gene match. Germline CDR1 MRHNA, CDR2 SNTAGT. The CDR3 DNA is TGTGCCAGCAGTGAGACAGGGTCCACAGATACGCAGTATTTT. This gives the protein CASSETGSTDTQYF.

The chain links TRBV29-1 to TRBJ1-5; unclear D gene. The CDR3 spans 14 residues. Germline-derived CDR1 and CDR2 are SQVTM and ANQGSEA. The V gene lost 7 bases and the J gene lost 1 base, with 14 bases spanning the gap. The CDR3 is CSASDGRSNQPQHF. DNA for the CDR3: TGCAGCGCGTCGGACGGACGAAGCAATCAGCCCCAGCATTTT.

The rearrangement joins TRBV6-5 to TRBJ2-5; D remains unclear. CDR1 and CDR2 (germline): MNHEY, SVGAGI. This CDR3 contains 15 residues. V lost 0 bases, J lost 4 bases, and 12 bases lay in between. CDR3 loop: CASSYSTGRRETQYF. CDR3 nucleotide sequence: TGTGCCAGCAGTTACTCGACTGGTCGGAGAGAGACCCAGTACTTC.

V is TRBV5-1 and J is TRBJ2-7; the D gene could be TRBD1 or TRBD2 (5 bases each). Germline V gives CDR1 SGHRS, CDR2 YFSETQ. The CDR3 is made up of 17 amino acids. Deletions cut 4 bases from V and 0 bases from J, with 20 bases between. DNA of the CDR3: TGCGCCAGCAGCGGGGGATTAACGGGGCCGGTCTCCTACGAGCAGTACTTC. It specifies CASSGGLTGPVSYEQYF.

The rearrangement uses TRBV2 and TRBJ1-4; TRBD1 is a possible D gene (6 bases). The CDR3 has 17 amino acids. The germline gives CDR1 SNHLY, CDR2 FYNNEI. V was pared by 6 bases and J by 1 base, with 18 bases between. DNA of the CDR3: TGTGCCAGCAGGAGAGGGCAGGGGCGCAGAACTAATGAAAAACTGTTTTTT. It is translated as CASRRGQGRRTNEKLFF.